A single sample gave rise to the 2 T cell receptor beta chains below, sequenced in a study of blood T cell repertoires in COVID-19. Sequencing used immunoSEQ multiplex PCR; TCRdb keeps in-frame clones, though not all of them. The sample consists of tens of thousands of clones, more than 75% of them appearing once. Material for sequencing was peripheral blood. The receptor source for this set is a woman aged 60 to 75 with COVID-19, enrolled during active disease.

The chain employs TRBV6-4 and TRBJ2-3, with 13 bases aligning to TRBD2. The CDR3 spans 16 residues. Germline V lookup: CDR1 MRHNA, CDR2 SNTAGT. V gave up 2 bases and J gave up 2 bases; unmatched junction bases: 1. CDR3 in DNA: TGTGCCAGCAGTGACGGGACTAGCGGGGCCACAGATACGCAGTATTTT. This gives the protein CASSDGTSGATDTQYF.

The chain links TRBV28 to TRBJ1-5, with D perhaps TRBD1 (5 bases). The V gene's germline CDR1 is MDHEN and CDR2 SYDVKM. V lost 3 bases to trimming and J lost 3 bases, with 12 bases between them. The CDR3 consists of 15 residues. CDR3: CASSLISTVNQPQHF. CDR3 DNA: TGTGCCAGCAGTTTGATATCGACAGTCAATCAGCCCCAGCATTTT.